This T cell receptor (beta chain) was found in a study of graft-versus-host responses after intestinal transplantation. In the study overall: Recipients had multivisceral, liver-intestinal, or isolated intestinal transplants. Anti-thymocyte globulin induction, then tacrolimus and steroids for approximately 3 years, went to all recipients. Study outcomes and limitations: There was an association between peak levels of circulating GvH clones and early post-transplant HvG declines. Recipient bone marrow held GvH clones, some seen earlier in ileum or blood.

Details on this clone: Its target is unknown.

This table comes from immunoSEQ multiplex PCR, and its TCRdb copy is limited to in-frame clones, with some not included. The table lists 45,000 to 50,000 clones, about nine tenths of them singletons. This receptor was identified in a human donor who was the organ donor for an intestinal transplant. The sequencing here drew on unstimulated CD4+ T cells sorted from spleen or lymph node cells, taken before transplant.

The CDR3 reads CASSLRDSPWNEQFF. In DNA, the CDR3 is TGTGCCAGCAGCCTCCGGGACAGCCCCTGGAATGAGCAGTTCTTC. The chain uses TRBV7-3 and TRBJ2-1, with 7 bases aligning to TRBD1. J was trimmed by 7 bases and V by 5 bases; bases with no gene match: 11. CDR1 and CDR2 (germline): SGHTA, FQGTGA. The CDR3 runs 15 residues.